This paragraph covers one T cell receptor beta chain sequence. This sample stems from a study of blood T cell repertoires in COVID-19. Overall study: T cells, B-cell-depleted T cells, or PBMCs provided the cDNA or gDNA that served as material.

Followed longitudinally, the Seattle patients had been enrolled during active infection. Data came from immunoSEQ multiplex PCR; TCRdb stores just in-frame clones and leaves some out. The sample lists 200,000 to 250,000 clones; 70% to 90% were seen once. The sequence derives from a man aged 25 to 40 with COVID-19, enrolled during active disease. Sequenced: peripheral blood.

The DNA for the CDR3 is TGTGCCAGCAGCTCCGGGACAGGGCCCACCGGGGAGCTGTTTTTT. This gives the protein CASSSGTGPTGELFF. The chain joins TRBV4-2 to TRBJ2-2; TRBD1 agrees at 9 bases. Trimming took 5 bases from V and 4 from J; bases not matched to a gene: 5. This CDR3 contains 15 residues. The V gene's germline CDR1 is LGHNA and CDR2 YNFKEQ.